These T cell receptor beta chains were read from a single sample in a study of blood T cell repertoires in COVID-19. Here immunoSEQ multiplex PCR was the method, and the copy in TCRdb shows in-frame clones only, minus some. The table includes some 120,000 clones, roughly four fifths detected once. Sequences were obtained from peripheral blood. The receptor set was obtained from a human donor in a cohort sampled during active COVID-19. The CDR3 runs from the conserved cysteine through the conserved F or W. A D gene is named only where the DNA matches it firmly. Clone size is shown for a subset of rows, as once, few, many or a class of expanded clone.

d_gene | abundance | j_gene | v_gene | CDR3nt | CDR3aa
TRBD1 | - | TRBJ1-1 | TRBV18 | TGTGCCAGCTCACTTCGAGACAGGGCTCCTGTGAACACTGAAGCTTTCTTT | CASSLRDRAPVNTEAFF
- | once | TRBJ1-1 | TRBV3-1/TRBV3-2 | TGTGCCAGCAGCCCCAGACAGGACGGAGGTCTAGCTTTCTTT | CASSPRQDGGLAFF
- | - | TRBJ1-6 | TRBV30 | TGTGCCTGGAGTGACAGGGTATCCTATAATTCACCCCTCCACTTT | CAWSDRVSYNSPLHF
TRBD2 | - | TRBJ2-7 | TRBV10-2 | TGCGCTAGCAGATTTGGACTAGCGGGACACTACGAGCAGTACTTC | CASRFGLAGHYEQYF
- | once | TRBJ2-2 | TRBV7-9 | TGTGTCCTTAGGGGGATTAGTAACACCGGGGAGCTGTTTTTT | CVLRGISNTGELFF
- | once | TRBJ1-1 | TRBV7-8 | TGTGCCAGCAGCTTCTCTAGAGAAGCTTTCTTT | CASSFSREAFF
- | - | TRBJ2-5 | TRBV7-8 | TGTGCCAGCAGCCCAACACGAATCCAAGAGACCCAGTACTTC | CASSPTRIQETQYF
- | - | TRBJ2-7 | TRBV6-2/TRBV6-3 | TGTGCCAGCAGTTACTCTCCGTACGAGCAGTACTTC | CASSYSPYEQYF
TRBD1 | once | TRBJ1-2 | TRBV6-5 | TGTGCCAGCAGTTACGGGACAGGGCCGGATGGCTACACCTTC | CASSYGTGPDGYTF
TRBD1 | - | TRBJ1-1 | TRBV2 | TGTGCCAGCAGTGACTCCGGGGACAGGGGGAACACTGAAGCTTTCTTT | CASSDSGDRGNTEAFF
TRBD2 | - | TRBJ2-7 | TRBV25-1 | TGTGCCAGCAGTGAATATAAGCGGGGAACGGACTACGAGCAGTACTTC | CASSEYKRGTDYEQYF
TRBD2 | - | TRBJ2-5 | TRBV7-3 | TGTGCCAGCAGCGCTTTAGCGGGGGGGCAAGAGACCCAGTACTTC | CASSALAGGQETQYF
TRBD2 | - | TRBJ2-2 | TRBV6-4 | TGTGCCAGCAGTGACTCCGGCGGGGGGGCCTTCGGGGAGCTGTTTTTT | CASSDSGGGAFGELFF
- | few | TRBJ1-1 | TRBV19 | TGTGCCAGTACCCTGACACTGAACACTGAAGCTTTCTTT | CASTLTLNTEAFF
- | - | TRBJ1-1 | TRBV6-1 | TGTGCCAGCAGTGAAGTCCCGACCCGGGGAGAGGCTTTCTTT | CASSEVPTRGEAFF
TRBD1 | - | TRBJ1-4 | TRBV27 | TGTGCCAGCAGCAAACAGGGGGGAGAGGAAAAACTGTTTTTT | CASSKQGGEEKLFF
- | - | TRBJ1-3 | TRBV19 | TGTGCCAGTCGAAAGGGGCGCTCTGGAAACACCATATATTTT | CASRKGRSGNTIYF
- | many | TRBJ1-2 | TRBV12-5 | TGTGCTAGTGGTTTGGTACCCCGGAGTTCATTTGGCTACACCTTC | CASGLVPRSSFGYTF
- | - | TRBJ2-1 | TRBV19 | TGTGCCAGTAGTATAGACCTACAGGGTTGGGCCAATGAGCAGTTCTTC | CASSIDLQGWANEQFF
- | - | TRBJ1-2 | TRBV19 | TGTGCCACTTCCTCATGGTCGGGAGACTATGGCTACACCTTC | CATSSWSGDYGYTF
- | - | TRBJ2-6 | TRBV5-4 | TGTGCCAGCAGCCTCCCCGAGAGGGCCAACGTCCTGACTTTC | CASSLPERANVLTF
- | - | TRBJ2-1 | TRBV29-1 | TGCAGCGGACGTGGGAGTCCCCCCCTTGAGCAGTTCTTC | CSGRGSPPLEQFF
- | - | TRBJ1-1 | TRBV6-4 | TGTGCCAGCAGTGACTCAGCGGGGGGGAGCACTGAAGCTTTCTTT | CASSDSAGGSTEAFF